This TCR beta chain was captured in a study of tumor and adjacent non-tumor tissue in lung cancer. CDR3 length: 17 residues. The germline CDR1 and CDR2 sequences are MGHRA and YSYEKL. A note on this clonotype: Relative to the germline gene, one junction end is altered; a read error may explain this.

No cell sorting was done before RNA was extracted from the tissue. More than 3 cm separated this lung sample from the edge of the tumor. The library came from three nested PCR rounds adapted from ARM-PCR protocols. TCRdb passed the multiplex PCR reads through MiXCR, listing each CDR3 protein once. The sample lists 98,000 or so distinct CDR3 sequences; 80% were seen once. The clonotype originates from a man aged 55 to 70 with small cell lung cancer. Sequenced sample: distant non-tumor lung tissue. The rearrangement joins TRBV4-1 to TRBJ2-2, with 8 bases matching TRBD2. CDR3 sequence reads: CASSSRSSGMNTRELFF. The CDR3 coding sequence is TGCGCCAGCAGCTCCCGGAGTAGCGGGATGAACACCAGGGAACTGTTTTTT.